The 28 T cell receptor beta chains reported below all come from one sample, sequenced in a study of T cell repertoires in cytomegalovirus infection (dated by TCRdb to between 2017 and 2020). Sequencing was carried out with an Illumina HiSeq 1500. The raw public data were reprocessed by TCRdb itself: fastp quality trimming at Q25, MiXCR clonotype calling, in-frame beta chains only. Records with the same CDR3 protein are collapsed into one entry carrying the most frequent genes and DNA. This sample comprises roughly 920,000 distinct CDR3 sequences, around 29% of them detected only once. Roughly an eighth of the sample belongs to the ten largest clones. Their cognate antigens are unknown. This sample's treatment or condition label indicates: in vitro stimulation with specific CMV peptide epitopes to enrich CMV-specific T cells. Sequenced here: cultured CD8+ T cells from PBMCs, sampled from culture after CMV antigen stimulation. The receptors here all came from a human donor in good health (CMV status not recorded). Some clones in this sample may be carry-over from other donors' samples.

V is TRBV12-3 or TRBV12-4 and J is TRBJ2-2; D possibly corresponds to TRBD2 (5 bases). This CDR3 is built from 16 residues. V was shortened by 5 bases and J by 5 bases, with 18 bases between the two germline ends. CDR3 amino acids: CASSPVGSGLTGELFF. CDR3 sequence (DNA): TGTGCCAGCAGTCCGGTAGGGTCGGGATTAACCGGGGAGCTGTTTTTT.

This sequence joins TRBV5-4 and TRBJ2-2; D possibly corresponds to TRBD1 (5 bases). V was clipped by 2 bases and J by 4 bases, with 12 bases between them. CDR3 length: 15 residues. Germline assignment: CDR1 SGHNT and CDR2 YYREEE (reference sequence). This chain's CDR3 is CASSFQGSATGELFF. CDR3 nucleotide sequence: TGTGCCAGCAGCTTCCAGGGTTCGGCCACCGGGGAGCTGTTTTTT. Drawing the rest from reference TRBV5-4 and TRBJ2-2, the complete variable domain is ETGVTQSPTHLIKTRGQQVTLRCSSQSGHNTVSWYQQALGQGPQFIFQYYREEENGRGNFPPRFSGLQFPNYSSELNVNALELDDSALYLCASSFQGSATGELFFGEGSRLTVL.

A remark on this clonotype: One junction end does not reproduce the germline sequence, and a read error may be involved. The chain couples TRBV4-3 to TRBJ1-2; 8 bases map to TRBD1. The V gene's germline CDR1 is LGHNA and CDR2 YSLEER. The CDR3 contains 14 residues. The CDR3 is CASRQEGQGLGYTF. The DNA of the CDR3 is TGCGCCAGCAGACAAGAAGGACAGGGTCTCGGCTACACCTTC.

The CDR3 reads CAISEGEKLFF. The CDR3 DNA reads as TGTGCCATCAGTGAGGGGGAAAAACTGTTTTTT. This chain joins TRBV10-3 and TRBJ1-4; no definite D call. The CDR3 is made up of 11 amino acids. CDR1 is ENHRY, CDR2 SYGVKD, per germline. Between the trimmed V and J ends, which lost 2 bases and 8 bases, there was a span of 3 bases.

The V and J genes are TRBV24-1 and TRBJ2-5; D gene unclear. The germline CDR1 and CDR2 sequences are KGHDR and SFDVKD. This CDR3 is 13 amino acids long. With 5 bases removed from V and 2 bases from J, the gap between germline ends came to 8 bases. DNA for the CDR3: TGTGCCACCAGTGCAGCCAGACAAGAGACCCAGTACTTC. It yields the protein CATSAARQETQYF.

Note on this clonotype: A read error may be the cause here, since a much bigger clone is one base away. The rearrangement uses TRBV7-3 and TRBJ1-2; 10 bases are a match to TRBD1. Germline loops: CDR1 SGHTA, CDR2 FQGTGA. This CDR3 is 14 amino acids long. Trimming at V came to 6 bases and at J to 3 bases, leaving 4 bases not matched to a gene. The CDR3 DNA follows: TGTGCCAGCAGGTCGACAGGGGGCGACTATGGCTACACCTTC. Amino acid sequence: CASRSTGGDYGYTF.

CDR3 DNA sequence: TGTGCCAGCAGTTATGGGGTTAGGGAGCAGTTCTTC. Its protein is CASSYGVREQFF. J is TRBJ2-1 and V is TRBV6-2 or TRBV6-3; no clear D gene. The CDR3 contains 12 residues. Trimming took 3 bases from V and 10 from J, leaving 10 bases between them. CDR1 and CDR2 from the germline V gene are MNHEY and SVGEGT.

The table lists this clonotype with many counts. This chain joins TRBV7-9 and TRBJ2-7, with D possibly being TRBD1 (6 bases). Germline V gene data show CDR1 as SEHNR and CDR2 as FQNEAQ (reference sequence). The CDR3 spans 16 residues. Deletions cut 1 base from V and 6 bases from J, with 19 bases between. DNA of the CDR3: TGTGCCAGCAGCTTAGTCTCCGGGACACCCGAGGGCGAGCAGTACTTC. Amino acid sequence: CASSLVSGTPEGEQYF. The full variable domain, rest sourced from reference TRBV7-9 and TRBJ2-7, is DTGVSQNPRHKITKRGQNVTFRCDPISEHNRLYWYRQTLGQGPEFLTYFQNEAQLEKSRLLSDRFSAERPKGSFSTLEIQRTEQGDSAMYLCASSLVSGTPEGEQYFGPGTRLTVT.

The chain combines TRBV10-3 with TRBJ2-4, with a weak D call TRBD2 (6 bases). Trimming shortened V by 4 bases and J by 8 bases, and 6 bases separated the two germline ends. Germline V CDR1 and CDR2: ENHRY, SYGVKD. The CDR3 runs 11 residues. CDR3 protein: CAISGGDIQYF. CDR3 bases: TGTGCCATCAGTGGGGGGGACATTCAGTACTTC.

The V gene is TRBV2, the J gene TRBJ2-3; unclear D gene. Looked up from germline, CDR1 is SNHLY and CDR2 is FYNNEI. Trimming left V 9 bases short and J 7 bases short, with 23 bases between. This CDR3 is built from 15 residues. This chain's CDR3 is CAREFTDRGDNTQYF. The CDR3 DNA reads TGTGCCAGGGAGTTCACGGACCGAGGAGACAATACGCAGTATTTT.

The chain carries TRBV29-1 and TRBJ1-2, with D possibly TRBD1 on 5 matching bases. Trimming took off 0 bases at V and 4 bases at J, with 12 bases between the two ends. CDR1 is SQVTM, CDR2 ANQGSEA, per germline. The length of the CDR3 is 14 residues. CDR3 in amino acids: CSVEDHRYSYGYTF. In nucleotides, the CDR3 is TGCAGCGTTGAAGATCACAGGTATTCCTATGGCTACACCTTC. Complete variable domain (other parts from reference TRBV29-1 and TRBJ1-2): SAVISQKPSRDICQRGTSLTIQCQVDSQVTMMFWYRQQPGQSLTLIATANQGSEATYESGFVIDKFPISRPNLTFSTLTVSNMSPEDSSIYLCSVEDHRYSYGYTFGSGTRLTVV.

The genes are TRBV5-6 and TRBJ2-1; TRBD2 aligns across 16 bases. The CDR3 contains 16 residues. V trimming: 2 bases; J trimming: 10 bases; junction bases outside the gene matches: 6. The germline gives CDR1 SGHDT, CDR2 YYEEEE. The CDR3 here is CASSFGTSGGANEQFF. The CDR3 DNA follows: TGTGCCAGCAGCTTTGGGACTAGCGGGGGGGCGAACGAGCAGTTCTTC.

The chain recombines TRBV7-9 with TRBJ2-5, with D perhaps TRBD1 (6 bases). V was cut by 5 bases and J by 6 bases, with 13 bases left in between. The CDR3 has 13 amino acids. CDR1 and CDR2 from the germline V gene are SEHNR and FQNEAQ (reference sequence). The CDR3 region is CASSPGDTKTQYF. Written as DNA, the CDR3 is TGTGCCAGCAGCCCAGGGGATACGAAGACCCAGTACTTC.

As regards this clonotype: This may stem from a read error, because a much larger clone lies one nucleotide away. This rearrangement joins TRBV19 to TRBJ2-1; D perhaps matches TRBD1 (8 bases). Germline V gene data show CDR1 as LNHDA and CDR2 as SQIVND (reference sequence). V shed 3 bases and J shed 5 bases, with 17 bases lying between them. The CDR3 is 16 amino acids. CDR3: CASSMRGTGSNNEQFF. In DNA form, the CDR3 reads TGTGCCAGTAGTATGCGGGGGACAGGTAGTAACAATGAGCAGTTCTTC.

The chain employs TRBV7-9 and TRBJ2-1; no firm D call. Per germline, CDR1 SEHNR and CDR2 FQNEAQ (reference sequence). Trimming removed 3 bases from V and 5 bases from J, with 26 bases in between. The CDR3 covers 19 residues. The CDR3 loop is CASSFPNRAQGSENNEQFF. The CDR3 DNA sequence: TGTGCCAGCAGCTTCCCGAACCGGGCCCAAGGTTCTGAGAACAATGAGCAGTTCTTC.

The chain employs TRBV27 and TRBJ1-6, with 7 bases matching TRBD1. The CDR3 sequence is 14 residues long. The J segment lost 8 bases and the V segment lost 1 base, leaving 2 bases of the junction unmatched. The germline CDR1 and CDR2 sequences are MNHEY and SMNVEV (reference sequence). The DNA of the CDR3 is TGTGCCAGCAGTTTATGGCAGGGGGATTCACCCCTCCACTTT. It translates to CASSLWQGDSPLHF.

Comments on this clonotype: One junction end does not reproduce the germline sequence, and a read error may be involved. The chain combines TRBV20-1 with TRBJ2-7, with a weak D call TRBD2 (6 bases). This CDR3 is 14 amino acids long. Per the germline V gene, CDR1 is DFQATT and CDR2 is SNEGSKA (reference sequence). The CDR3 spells CSAGERVLTYEQYF. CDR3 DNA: TGCAGTGCTGGAGAGCGGGTCCTGACCTACGAGCAGTACTTC.

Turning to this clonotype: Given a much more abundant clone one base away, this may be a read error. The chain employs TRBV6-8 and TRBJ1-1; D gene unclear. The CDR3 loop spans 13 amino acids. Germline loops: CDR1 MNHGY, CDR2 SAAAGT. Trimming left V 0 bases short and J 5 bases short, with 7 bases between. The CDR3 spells CASSYSDVTEAFF. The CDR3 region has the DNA TGTGCCAGCAGTTACTCTGACGTGACTGAAGCTTTCTTT.

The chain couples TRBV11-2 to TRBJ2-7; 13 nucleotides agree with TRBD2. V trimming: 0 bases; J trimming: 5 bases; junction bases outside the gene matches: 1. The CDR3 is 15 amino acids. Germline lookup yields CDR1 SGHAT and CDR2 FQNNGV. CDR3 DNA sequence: TGTGCCAGCAGCTTAGAGGGACTAGCGGGGAACGAGCAGTACGTC. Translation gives CASSLEGLAGNEQYV.

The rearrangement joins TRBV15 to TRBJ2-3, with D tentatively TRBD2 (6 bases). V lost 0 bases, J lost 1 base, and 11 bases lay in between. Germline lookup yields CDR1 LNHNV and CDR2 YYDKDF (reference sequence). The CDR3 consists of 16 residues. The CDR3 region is CATSRDWGGGTDTQYF. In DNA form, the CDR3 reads TGTGCCACCAGCAGAGATTGGGGCGGGGGCACAGATACGCAGTATTTT.

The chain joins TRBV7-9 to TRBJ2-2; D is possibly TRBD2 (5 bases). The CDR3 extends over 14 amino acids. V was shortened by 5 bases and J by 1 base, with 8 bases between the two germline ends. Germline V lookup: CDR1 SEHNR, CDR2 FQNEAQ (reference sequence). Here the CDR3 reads CASSVDLNTGELFF. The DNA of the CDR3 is TGTGCCAGCAGCGTGGACTTGAACACCGGGGAGCTGTTTTTT.

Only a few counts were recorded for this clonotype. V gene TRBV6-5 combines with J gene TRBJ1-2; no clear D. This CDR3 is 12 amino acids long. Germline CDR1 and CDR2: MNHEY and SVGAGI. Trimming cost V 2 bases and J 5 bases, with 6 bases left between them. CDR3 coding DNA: TGTGCCAGCAGTTACGACGGGTATGGCTACACCTTC. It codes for CASSYDGYGYTF.

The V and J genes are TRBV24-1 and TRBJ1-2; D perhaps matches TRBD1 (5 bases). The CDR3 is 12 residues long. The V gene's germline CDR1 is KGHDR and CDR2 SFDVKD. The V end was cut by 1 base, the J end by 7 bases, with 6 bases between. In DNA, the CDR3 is TGTGCCACCAGTGATTTAAGGGGTGGCTACACCTTC. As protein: CATSDLRGGYTF.

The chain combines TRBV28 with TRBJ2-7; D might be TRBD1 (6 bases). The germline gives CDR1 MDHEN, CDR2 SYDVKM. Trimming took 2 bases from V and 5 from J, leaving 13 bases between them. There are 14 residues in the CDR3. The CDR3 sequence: CASSLRAGVDEQYV. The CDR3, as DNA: TGTGCCAGCAGTTTAAGGGCAGGGGTAGACGAGCAGTACGTC.

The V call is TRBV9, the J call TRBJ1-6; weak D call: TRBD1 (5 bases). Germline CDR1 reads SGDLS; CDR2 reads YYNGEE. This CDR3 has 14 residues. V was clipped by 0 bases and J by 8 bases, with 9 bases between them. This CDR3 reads CASSVATGDSPLHF. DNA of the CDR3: TGTGCCAGCAGCGTAGCTACGGGGGATTCACCCCTCCACTTT.

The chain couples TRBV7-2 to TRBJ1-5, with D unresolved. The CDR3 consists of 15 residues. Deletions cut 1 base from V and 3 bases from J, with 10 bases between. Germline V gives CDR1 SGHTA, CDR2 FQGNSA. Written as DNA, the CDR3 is TGTGCCAGCAGCTTAGATCCCCGACCCAATCAGCCCCAGCATTTT. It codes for CASSLDPRPNQPQHF.

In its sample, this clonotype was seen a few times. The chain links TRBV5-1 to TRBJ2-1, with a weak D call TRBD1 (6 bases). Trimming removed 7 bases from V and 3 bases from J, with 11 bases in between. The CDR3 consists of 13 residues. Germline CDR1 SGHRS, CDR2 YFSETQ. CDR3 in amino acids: CASRLDSYNEQFF. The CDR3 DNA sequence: TGCGCCAGCCGGTTGGACAGCTACAATGAGCAGTTCTTC.

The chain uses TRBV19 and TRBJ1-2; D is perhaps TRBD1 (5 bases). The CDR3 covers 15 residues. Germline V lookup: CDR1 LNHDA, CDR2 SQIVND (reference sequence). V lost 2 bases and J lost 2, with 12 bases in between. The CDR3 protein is CASSITYDRNYGYTF. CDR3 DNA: TGTGCCAGTAGTATAACCTACGACAGAAACTATGGCTACACCTTC.